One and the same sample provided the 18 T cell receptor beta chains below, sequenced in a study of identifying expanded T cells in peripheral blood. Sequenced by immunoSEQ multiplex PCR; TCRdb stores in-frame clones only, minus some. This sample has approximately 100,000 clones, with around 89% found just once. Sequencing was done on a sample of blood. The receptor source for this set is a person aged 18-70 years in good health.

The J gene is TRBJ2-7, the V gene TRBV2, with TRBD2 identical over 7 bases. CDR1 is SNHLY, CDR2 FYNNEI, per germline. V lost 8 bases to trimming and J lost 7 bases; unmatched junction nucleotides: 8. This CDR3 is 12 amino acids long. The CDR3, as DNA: TGTGCCAGCGGGGGGGGGACCCTTGAGCAGTACTTC. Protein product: CASGGGTLEQYF.

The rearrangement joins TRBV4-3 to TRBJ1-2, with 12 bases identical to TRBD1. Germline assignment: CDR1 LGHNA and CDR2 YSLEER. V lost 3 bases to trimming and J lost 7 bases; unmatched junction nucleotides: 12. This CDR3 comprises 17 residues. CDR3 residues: CASSHRTGTGGAAGYTF. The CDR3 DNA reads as TGCGCCAGCAGCCACCGAACCGGGACAGGGGGCGCGGCTGGCTACACCTTC.

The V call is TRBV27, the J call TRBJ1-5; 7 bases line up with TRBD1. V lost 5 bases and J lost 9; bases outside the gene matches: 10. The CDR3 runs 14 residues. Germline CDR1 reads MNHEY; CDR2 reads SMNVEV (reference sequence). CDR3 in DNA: TGTGCCAGCAGTGCCCAAGACAGGGTAGGGCCCCAGCATTTT. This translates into CASSAQDRVGPQHF.

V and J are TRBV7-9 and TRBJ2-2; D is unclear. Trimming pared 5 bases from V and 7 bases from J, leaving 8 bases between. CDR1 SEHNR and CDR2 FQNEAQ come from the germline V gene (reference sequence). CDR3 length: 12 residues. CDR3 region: CASSPGGGELFF. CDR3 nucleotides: TGTGCCAGCAGCCCAGGCGGCGGGGAGCTGTTTTTT.

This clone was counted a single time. This chain's CDR3 is CASTPGQSTGELFF. The CDR3 DNA reads as TGTGCCAGCACCCCGGGACAGTCGACCGGGGAGCTGTTTTTT. The chain combines TRBV5-4 with TRBJ2-2; 7 bases match TRBD1. The CDR3 runs to 14 residues. From germline, CDR1 is SGHNT and CDR2 YYREEE (reference sequence). With V trimmed by 6 bases and J by 5 bases, 7 bases remained unmatched.

Here the CDR3 reads CASSVDRVPYEQYF. The CDR3 nucleotides are TGTGCCAGCAGCGTAGACAGGGTCCCCTACGAGCAGTACTTC. The V gene is TRBV9, the J gene TRBJ2-7, with a tentative D call TRBD1 (6 bases). CDR3 length equals 14 residues. The germline gives CDR1 SGDLS, CDR2 YYNGEE. The V end lost 0 bases, the J end lost 2 bases, and 9 bases lay between the germline ends. Combining the CDR3 with reference TRBV9 and TRBJ2-7 gives the whole variable domain DSGVTQTPKHLITATGQRVTLRCSPRSGDLSVYWYQQSLDQGLQFLIQYYNGEERAKGNILERFSAQQFPDLHSELNLSSLELGDSALYFCASSVDRVPYEQYFGPGTRLTVT.

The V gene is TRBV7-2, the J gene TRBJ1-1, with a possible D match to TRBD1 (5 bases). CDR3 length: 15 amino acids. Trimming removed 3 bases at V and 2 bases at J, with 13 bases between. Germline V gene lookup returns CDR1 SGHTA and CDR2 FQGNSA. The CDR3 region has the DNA TGTGCCAGCAGCTTTCTCTGGGACGGAAACACTGAAGCTTTCTTT. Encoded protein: CASSFLWDGNTEAFF.

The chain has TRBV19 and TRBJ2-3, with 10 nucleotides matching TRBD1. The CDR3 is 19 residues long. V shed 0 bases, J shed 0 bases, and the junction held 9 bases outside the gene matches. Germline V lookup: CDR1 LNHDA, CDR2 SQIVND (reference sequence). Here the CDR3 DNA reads TGTGCCAGTAGTATAGACGGGACAGGGGTGTTCCATAGCACAGATACGCAGTATTTT. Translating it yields CASSIDGTGVFHSTDTQYF.

The CDR3 nucleotides read TGTGCCAGCAGCCGCTCCCTCCGGGGGGCTGACGAGCAGTACTTC. This sequence encodes CASSRSLRGADEQYF. The V gene is TRBV4-2, the J gene TRBJ2-7; a weak D match, TRBD2 (7 bases). Germline CDR1 LGHNA, CDR2 YNFKEQ. V gave up 4 bases and J gave up 5 bases, with 18 bases separating them. This CDR3 spans 15 amino acids.

The CDR3 coding sequence is TGCGCCAGCAGCCAGGCCCTGGGACAAGGTTATGGCTACACCTTC. Protein: CASSQALGQGYGYTF. J is TRBJ1-2 and V is TRBV4-1, with a possible D match to TRBD1 (6 bases). Trimming removed 3 bases from V and 5 bases from J, with 16 bases in between. This CDR3 is 15 amino acids long. The germline V gene has CDR1 MGHRA and CDR2 YSYEKL.

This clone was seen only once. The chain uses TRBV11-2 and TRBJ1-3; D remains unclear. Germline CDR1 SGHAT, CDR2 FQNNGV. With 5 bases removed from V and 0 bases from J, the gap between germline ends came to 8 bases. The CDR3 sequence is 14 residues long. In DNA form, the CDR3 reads TGTGCCAGCAGCGAATGGAGCTCTGGAAACACCATATATTTT. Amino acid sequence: CASSEWSSGNTIYF.

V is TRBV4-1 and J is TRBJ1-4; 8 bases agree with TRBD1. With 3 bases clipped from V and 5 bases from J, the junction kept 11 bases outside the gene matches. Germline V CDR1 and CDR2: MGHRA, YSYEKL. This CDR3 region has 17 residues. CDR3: CASSHRTGDRLNEKLFF. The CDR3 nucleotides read TGCGCCAGCAGCCATCGAACAGGGGACAGGCTGAATGAAAAACTGTTTTTT.

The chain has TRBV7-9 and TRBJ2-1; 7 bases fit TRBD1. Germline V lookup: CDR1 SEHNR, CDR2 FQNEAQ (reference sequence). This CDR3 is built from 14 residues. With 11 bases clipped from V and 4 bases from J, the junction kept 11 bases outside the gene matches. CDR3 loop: CACKQGNVYNEQFF. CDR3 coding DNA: TGTGCCTGTAAACAGGGGAATGTTTACAATGAGCAGTTCTTC.

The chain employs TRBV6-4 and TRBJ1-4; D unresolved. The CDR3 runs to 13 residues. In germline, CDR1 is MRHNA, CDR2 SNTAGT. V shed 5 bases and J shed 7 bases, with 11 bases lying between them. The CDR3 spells CASSTRAGEKLFF. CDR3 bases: TGTGCCAGCAGTACCCGGGCGGGTGAAAAACTGTTTTTT.

For the CDR3, the DNA is TGCGCCAGCAGCCAAGATAGCCGGGGGCCGGGGGGCTACACCTTC. Residues: CASSQDSRGPGGYTF. This rearrangement joins TRBV4-3 to TRBJ1-2; a weak D match, TRBD1 (6 bases). The ends were cut back, 0 bases at V and 8 bases at J, with 16 bases in the middle. Germline assignment: CDR1 LGHNA and CDR2 YSLEER. The CDR3 has 15 amino acids.

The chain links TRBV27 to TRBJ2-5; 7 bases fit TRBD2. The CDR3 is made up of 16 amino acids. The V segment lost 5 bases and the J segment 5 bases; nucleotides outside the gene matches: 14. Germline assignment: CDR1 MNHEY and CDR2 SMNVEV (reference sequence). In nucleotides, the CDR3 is TGTGCCAGCAGTCCCTCGACCGGGGGGTTCAGTGAGACCCAGTACTTC. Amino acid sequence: CASSPSTGGFSETQYF.

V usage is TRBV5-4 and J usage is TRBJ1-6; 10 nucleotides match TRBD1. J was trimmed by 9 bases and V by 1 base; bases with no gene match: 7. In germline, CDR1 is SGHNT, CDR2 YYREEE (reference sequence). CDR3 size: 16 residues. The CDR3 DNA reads TGTGCCAGCAGCTTGAGAGGACAGGGGGTACGTTCACCCCTCCACTTT. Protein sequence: CASSLRGQGVRSPLHF. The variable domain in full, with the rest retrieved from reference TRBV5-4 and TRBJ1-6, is ETGVTQSPTHLIKTRGQQVTLRCSSQSGHNTVSWYQQALGQGPQFIFQYYREEENGRGNFPPRFSGLQFPNYSSELNVNALELDDSALYLCASSLRGQGVRSPLHFGNGTRLTVT.

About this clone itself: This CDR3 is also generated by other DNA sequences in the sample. The CDR3 bases are TGTGCCAGCAGCTTAGTCGGGGGGGAGACCCAGTACTTC. Protein: CASSLVGGETQYF. This rearrangement joins TRBV7-2 to TRBJ2-5; 7 positions match TRBD2. CDR1 SGHTA and CDR2 FQGNSA come from the germline V gene. The length of the CDR3 is 13 residues. V lost 1 base to trimming and J lost 5 bases; unmatched junction nucleotides: 1.